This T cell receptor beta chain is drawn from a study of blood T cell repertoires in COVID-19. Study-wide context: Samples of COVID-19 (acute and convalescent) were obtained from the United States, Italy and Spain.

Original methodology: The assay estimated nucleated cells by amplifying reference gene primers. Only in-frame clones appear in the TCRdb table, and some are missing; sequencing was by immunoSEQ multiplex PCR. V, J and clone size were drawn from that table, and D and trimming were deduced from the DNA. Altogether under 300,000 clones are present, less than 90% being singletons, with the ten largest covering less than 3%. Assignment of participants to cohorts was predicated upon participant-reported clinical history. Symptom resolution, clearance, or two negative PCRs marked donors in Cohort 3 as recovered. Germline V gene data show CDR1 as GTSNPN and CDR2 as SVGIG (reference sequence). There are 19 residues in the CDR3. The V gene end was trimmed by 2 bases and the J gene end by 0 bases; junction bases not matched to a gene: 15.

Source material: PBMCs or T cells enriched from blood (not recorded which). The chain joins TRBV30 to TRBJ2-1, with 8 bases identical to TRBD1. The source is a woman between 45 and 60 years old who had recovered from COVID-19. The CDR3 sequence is CAWSSRTGRPHLSYNEQFF. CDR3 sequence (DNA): TGTGCCTGGAGTTCCCGGACAGGGAGGCCACACCTCTCCTACAATGAGCAGTTCTTC.